This T cell receptor beta chain derives from a study of T-cell memory formation after mild COVID-19. General study findings and limits: Clones that contracted clustered mainly in CM and EM if CD4+ and in EMRA if CD8+. In pre-infection memory, a portion of responding clones appeared, which suggested that cross-reactive memory joined.

In its sample, this clonotype was seen a few times. Its antigen is unknown. 5'RACE primed at constant segments yielded TCR alpha and TCR beta cDNA libraries bearing sample barcodes and UMIs. From the 5' RACE reads, TCRdb called clonotypes with MiXCR, one entry per CDR3 protein. The sample consists of 350,000 to 500,000 distinct CDR3 sequences, less than 25% of them appearing once. This TCR came from an adult woman who had mild COVID-19 (a few samples of this study predate the infection). Cell type and time point are not known. The source material was PBMCs or a T cell subset sorted from them (not recorded which).

CDR3 bases: TGTGCCAGCAGCCCACCCTGGGGGAGCTCTGGGGCCAACGTCCTGACTTTC. Translated: CASSPPWGSSGANVLTF. The chain recombines TRBV11-2 with TRBJ2-6; D possibly matches TRBD1 or TRBD2 (5 bases each). Trimming stripped 5 bases from V and 0 bases from J, with 14 bases between. This CDR3 region has 17 residues. From germline, CDR1 is SGHAT and CDR2 FQNNGV.